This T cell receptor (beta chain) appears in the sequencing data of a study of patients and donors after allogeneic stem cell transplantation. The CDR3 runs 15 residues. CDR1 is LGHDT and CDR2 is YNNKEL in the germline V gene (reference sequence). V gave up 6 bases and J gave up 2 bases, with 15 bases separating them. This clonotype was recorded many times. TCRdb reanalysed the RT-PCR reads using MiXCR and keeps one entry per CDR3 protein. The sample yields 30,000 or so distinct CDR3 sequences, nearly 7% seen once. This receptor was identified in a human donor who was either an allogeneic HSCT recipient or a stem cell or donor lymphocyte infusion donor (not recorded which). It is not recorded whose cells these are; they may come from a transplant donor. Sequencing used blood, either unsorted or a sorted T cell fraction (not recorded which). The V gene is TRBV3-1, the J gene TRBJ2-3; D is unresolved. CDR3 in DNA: TGTGCCAGCAGTCACAGTTCCGGAACCACAGATACGCAGTATTTT. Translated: CASSHSSGTTDTQYF.